This T cell receptor (beta chain) was obtained from a study of blood T cells in healthy people across ages. Overall study findings and caveats: Among T cells, TCR beta diversity per million cells dropped roughly linearly as age rose.

About this clonotype: Its specificity is unknown.

Together with a sample-barcoded 5' primer, a J-beta primer mix was included in a second PCR lasting about 7 to 12 cycles. Every cDNA molecule carried a tag from a template-switch adaptor bearing 12 random nucleotides. TCRdb recomputed calls from the 5' RACE reads with MiXCR, one row per CDR3 protein. The sample comprises about 1.6 million distinct CDR3 sequences, 30% to 35% of which are singletons, and about 11% rests with the top ten. The V and J ends lost 2 bases and 4 bases respectively, with 15 bases between them. The CDR3 is 15 residues long. This chain joins TRBV12-3 or TRBV12-4 and TRBJ2-7; D perhaps matches TRBD2 (6 bases). Material: blood. The receptor comes from a woman aged 30 to 39 in good health. The CDR3 DNA reads as TGTGCCAGCAGTTTAACGGGCGGGATTGAGTACGAGCAGTACTTC. Its translation: CASSLTGGIEYEQYF.